The rows below give T cell receptor beta chains drawn from one sample of a study of shared clonotypes between healthy human individuals. Here immunoSEQ multiplex PCR was the method, and the copy in TCRdb shows in-frame clones only, minus some. In the table there are about 1.1 million clones, approximately 75% of which are singletons. The sample was memory CD4+ T cells from PBMCs. Receptors were obtained from a man between 18 and 29 years old in good health. Some clones in this sample may be carry-over from other donors' samples. Each CDR3 is given with its conserved first and last residue. A D gene is named only where the DNA matches it firmly. For some rows the clone size is stated as once, few or many, or as a class when expanded; others skip it.

>.|TRBV18|TRBJ1-1|.
CASSLGTGGNTEAFF
TGTGCCAGCTCACTTGGTACTGGGGGGAACACTGAAGCTTTCTTT
>.|TRBV29-1|TRBJ1-2|.
CSAEGGAFNYGYTF
TGCAGCGCCGAGGGGGGGGCCTTTAACTATGGCTACACCTTC
>.|TRBV7-9|TRBJ2-3|TRBD2
CASSVPGLAGYRDTQYF
TGTGCCAGCAGCGTACCGGGACTAGCGGGGTACCGAGATACGCAGTATTTT
>.|TRBV4-1|TRBJ2-1|.
CASSQQIARNEQFF
TGCGCCAGCAGCCAACAGATCGCCCGCAATGAGCAGTTCTTC
>.|TRBV19|TRBJ2-6|.
CASSIEGGSGANVLTF
TGTGCCAGTAGTATAGAGGGGGGCTCTGGGGCCAACGTCCTGACTTTC
>.|TRBV5-1|TRBJ2-7|TRBD2
CASSLRTSGSVTYEQYF
TGCGCCAGCAGCTTAAGGACTAGCGGGAGTGTCACCTACGAGCAGTACTTC
>.|TRBV29-1|TRBJ2-1|.
CSGQWASNEQFF
TGCAGCGGTCAATGGGCGTCGAATGAGCAGTTCTTC
>.|TRBV2|TRBJ1-5|TRBD1
CASTLTGGVQPQHF
TGTGCCAGCACCTTGACAGGGGGCGTCCAGCCCCAGCATTTT
>few|TRBV21-1|TRBJ1-1|.
CASRGHREGEAFF
TGTGCCAGCAGGGGGCACAGGGAGGGTGAAGCTTTCTTT
>.|TRBV11-1|TRBJ1-5|TRBD1
CASSPSGGGADQPQHF
TGTGCCAGCAGCCCCTCGGGAGGGGGCGCGGATCAGCCCCAGCATTTT
>.|TRBV7-2|TRBJ1-1|.
CASSTGSRSTEAFF
TGTGCCAGCAGCACCGGGTCCCGGAGCACTGAAGCTTTCTTT
>.|TRBV27|TRBJ2-3|TRBD2
CASSTKPGLAAWGTDTQYF
TGTGCCAGCAGTACAAAACCGGGACTAGCGGCTTGGGGCACAGATACGCAGTATTTT
>.|TRBV12-5|TRBJ2-5|.
CASGLGGPRGTQYF
TGTGCTAGTGGCTTAGGGGGGCCTCGCGGGACCCAGTACTTC
>.|TRBV11-2|TRBJ2-5|.
CASSFSRNGETQYF
TGTGCCAGCAGCTTTTCGAGGAACGGAGAGACCCAGTACTTC
>.|TRBV30|TRBJ2-7|.
CAGSQSYEQYF
TGTGCTGGGAGTCAATCCTACGAGCAGTACTTC
>.|TRBV5-1|TRBJ1-1|.
CASSLGGPGRDTEAFF
TGCGCCAGCAGCTTGGGAGGACCAGGGAGGGACACTGAAGCTTTCTTT
>.|TRBV19|TRBJ1-5|.
CASIGQLNQPQHF
TGTGCCAGTATCGGACAGCTCAATCAGCCCCAGCATTTT
>.|TRBV14|TRBJ2-1|TRBD2
CASSQDPREGGSHEQFF
TGTGCCAGCAGCCAAGATCCGCGGGAGGGAGGTTCCCATGAGCAGTTCTTC
>once|TRBV18|TRBJ1-1|TRBD1
CASSPSPGQGLSNTEAFF
TGTGCCAGCTCACCTAGCCCGGGACAGGGGCTTTCGAACACTGAAGCTTTCTTT
>.|TRBV6-5|TRBJ1-1|TRBD1
CASSSRQGARNTEAFF
TGTGCCAGCAGTTCTCGACAGGGGGCAAGGAACACTGAAGCTTTCTTT
>.|TRBV4-1|TRBJ2-7|.
CASSQANWLQYF
TGCGCCAGCAGCCAAGCCAATTGGTTGCAGTACTTC
>.|TRBV2|TRBJ2-7|TRBD2
CASRAEGLAIYEQYF
TGTGCCAGCAGGGCCGAGGGACTAGCGATATACGAGCAGTACTTC
>once|TRBV20-1|TRBJ2-7|.
CSASRTYEQYF
TGCAGTGCTAGCAGGACCTACGAGCAGTACTTC
>.|TRBV28|TRBJ1-5|.
CASTLGGWNQPQHF
TGTGCCAGCACCCTAGGGGGGTGGAATCAGCCCCAGCATTTT
>.|TRBV27|TRBJ1-5|TRBD1
CASKARGLQPQHF
TGTGCCAGCAAGGCCAGGGGGCTCCAGCCCCAGCATTTT